The source of this TCR beta chain is a study of cytomegalovirus exposure and HLA in healthy donors (dated by TCRdb to the late 2010s). Study-wide context: An earlier analysis of several hundred of the donors reported under 300 Gb of sequence data and 95 million to 140 million unique TCR beta sequences obtained from about 170 million T cells. An early release covering about 600 HLA-typed donors comprised about 300 gigabases of sequencing data and tens of millions of unique TCR sequences. Among the roughly 430 genotyped donors, around 81% belonged to the genetic ancestry cluster associated with self-reported Caucasian donors. The study aimed to test whether cataloging public T cell receptors could reveal signatures of past pathogen exposure. The T cell repertoires of around 670 subjects were profiled by immunosequencing and related to cytomegalovirus serostatus. In addition to the first cohort of 666 subjects, a separate validation cohort of some 120 different subjects was used. High-throughput TCR immunosequencing, statistical association of individual TCRs with disease status, and machine learning were combined to predict cytomegalovirus infection status. To study patterns of TCR occurrence, a later analysis re-analyzed previously published TCR beta repertoires from 700 or so donors and added high-resolution HLA genotyping. In the later analysis, no new phenotypic data were used to find candidate immune exposures; instead, reliance was placed on TCR beta sequences and their occurrence across donors. An earlier analysis of about 620 of the donors applied high-throughput TCR beta sequencing to assess whether each TCR beta V gene segment acted as functional or pseudogenic. Donor age, sex, ethnicity and CMV serostatus were collected together with the repertoire data. Genome-wide SNP genotypes for about 55% of the roughly 670 donors were used in a later genetic analysis, which treated that subset as a discovery cohort. All discovery cohort repertoires had been generated using a single sequencing platform. Class I and class II HLA loci were covered by the typing at four-digit resolution. Typing coverage varied by locus: roughly 629-640 donors for A, B, C, DRB1 and DQB1; roughly 500 for DQA1; some 610 for DPA1; fewer than 480 for DPB1. Roughly 5 DR-DQ haplotypes were treated as single units for association and clustering because of strong linkage in the cohort. On average, about 200,000 unique TCR beta nucleotide sequences were sequenced per donor among some 420 genotyped donors of the cohort, with roughly 20% of those sequences being non-productive.

Here is what the overall study found, with its caveats: V-gene and J-gene trimming of TCR beta chains was associated with a missense DCLRE1C variant in a later genetic analysis, and the association was replicated in an independent cohort. According to the authors, the approach could potentially be generalized to other disease states and immunological phenotypes. According to a later analysis, parvovirus B19, influenza, CMV and Epstein-Barr virus appeared linked to several top co-occurrence clusters. At a false discovery rate of 0.05, a later analysis linked 16,000 or so TCR beta sequences to specific HLA alleles. A few of the identified cytomegalovirus-associated TCR beta chains were confirmed in vitro to be specific for cytomegalovirus antigens. In a later analysis, the rate of TCR association differed among HLA loci, with DRB1 alleles having the most associated TCRs and HLA-C alleles having the fewest. Because some donors lacked HLA typing at each locus, the association tests relied only on the typed subset. Only TCR beta chains were sequenced in this cohort, and the absence of alpha or paired-chain data limited detectable features. The 87-base-pair reads could not distinguish some IMGT-functional V segments, including TRBV6-2 and TRBV6-3, so those segments were excluded. When HLA alleles, especially DR and DQ, strongly co-occurred, attributing TCR associations to individual alleles was difficult. In the study, around 160 TCR beta chains were listed as associated with cytomegalovirus. According to a later genetic analysis, donors in an Asian-associated ancestry cluster had fewer N-insertions in productive TCRs than the approximately 710-donor mean. Because counts were too low, some 17 rarely observed V segments, including chromosome 9 orphons, were excluded from the earlier analysis of around 590 of the donors. Most TCR sequences were observed very rarely across donors, whereas some public TCRs were present in many individuals. CMV serostatus was the only immune exposure information available for the cohort. Sequencing depth was assumed to be roughly uniform across donors in the presence/absence analyses, though that assumption may not hold. Compared with equally common non-associated chains, HLA-associated TCR beta chains in a later analysis were more clonally expanded and had lower generation probabilities. A further reported finding was that TCR beta sequences accurately predicted the HLA-A and HLA-B alleles for most subjects in the first cohort. In an earlier analysis of some 640 of the donors, most TCR beta V segments were observed in productive rearrangements about 87% or about 30% of the time, broadly matching IMGT annotations. Most CMV-associated TCR beta chains appeared to be HLA-restricted in a later analysis, and the HLA associations seemed to be driven largely by CMV exposure. A cluster of highly shared sequence variants was judged likely to represent a technical artifact of the sequencing pipeline. Cytomegalovirus status was reported to be diagnosed by the classifier with high specificity and sensitivity in both the original and validation cohorts. Linkage disequilibrium might explain the correlated functional status among segregating V segments, but an unknown experimental factor could not be excluded.

The CDR3 sequence holds 14 residues, the cysteine and phenylalanine included. Only CDR3 DNA is held: 42 bases, read in frame from base 1. According to the germline V gene, CDR1 reads MDHEN and CDR2 reads SYDVKM. The V and J ends are trimmed by 5 bases and 0 bases, leaving 8 bases between them. In regard to this clone: Its antigen specificity is not known. No much larger clone is present one base from it, and per-base qualities are unavailable.

The cohort consisted of 650 to 850 healthy bone marrow donors. At the time of sampling, all cohort members were nominally healthy, though unrecorded immune exposures were likely present. The donor was CMV seronegative and belonged to the group of 352 seronegative cohort members. A peripheral blood sample was collected from each donor, and TCR beta sequencing was performed on peripheral blood mononuclear cells. The Qiagen DNeasy Blood Extraction Kit was used to extract genomic DNA from the blood cell samples. Library preparation was by the immunoSEQ multiplex PCR assay. For the multiplex PCR, a mixture combining 60 forward primers for TCR Vbeta segments and 13 reverse primers for TCR Jbeta segments was used. The CDR3 region of rearranged TCR beta genes was amplified from genomic DNA with a multiplex PCR assay. On the Illumina HiSeq System, the amplified TCR beta libraries were sequenced as 87-base-pair reads. In the source study's methods: In a later analysis, some 80 million unique TCR beta chains were counted across the 650 to 750 repertoires, and roughly 10 million of these chains were shared by at least two donors. To remove PCR and sequencing errors, raw reads were error-corrected and collapsed into unique sequences using a nearest-neighbor algorithm that merged closely related sequences. Alignment of CDR3 sequences to IMGT reference sequences was used to assign V, D and J gene segments. For a sequence to be retained, a match of at least six nucleotides to both a V gene segment and a J gene segment was required. A rearrangement was called productive if the CDR3 had no stop codons and remained in frame with V and J, and every other rearrangement was called non-productive. CDR3 was defined by IMGT convention, running from the second conserved V-encoded cysteine to the conserved J-encoded phenylalanine. The earlier analysis of a few hundred of the donors excluded sequences that lacked an unambiguous match to a single V gene segment. In an earlier analysis of 587 of the donors, V segments were called functional above 56.7% productive rearrangements and were called segregating when the between-donor standard deviation exceeded 5%. A statistical classification framework was developed to diagnose cytomegalovirus status using the catalog of TCR beta chain sequences. In a later analysis, V and J genes were assigned by comparing TCR nucleotide sequences against IMGT/GENE-DB human TR gene sequences. In a later analysis, CDR3 sequences and most-parsimonious VDJ recombination scenarios were assigned using the TCRdist pipeline. A later analysis defined each TCR beta chain by its CDR3 amino acid sequence plus V-gene family, and excluded reads lacking a unique V-gene family. As a way to deal with suspected cross-contamination and a sequencing artifact, a later analysis dropped more than 500 nucleotide sequences that were highly shared and had low generation probability. A later analysis calculated a clonal expansion index for each public chain from normalized within-repertoire ranks of inferred template counts. Generation probabilities in a later analysis came from a VDJ recombination model fitted to out-of-frame rearrangements, and those results were checked against IGoR. In a later analysis, TCR-TCR, TCR-HLA and TCR-CMV co-occurrence was scored with hypergeometric tests, and a repertoire-size bias correction was applied to TCR pairs. A later analysis estimated false discovery rates by permuting HLA or CMV assignments 20 times. A later analysis grouped co-occurring TCRs with DBSCAN, adding TCRdist sequence similarity when clustering within HLA-allele-positive subsets. For co-occurrence clustering, repertoires with fewer than 30,000 or more than 120,000 public chains were excluded, along with five repertoires with anomalous nucleotide sharing. Not all clones reach the TCRdb copy of this immuneACCESS table, which keeps in-frame sequences only. Checked studies attribute under half of the gap to unresolved V genes and leave the rest unexplained. Clone size and V and J calls were adopted from that table, with D and trimming inferred from the DNA. The sample table lists some 160,000 clones, more than 65% of them with a count of one. The ten largest clones represent 1.6% of the sample.

Here the chain combines TRBV28 and TRBJ1-5; matching of 5 bases hints at TRBD1 as the D gene. This sequence originates from a woman aged 25 to 39 in good health and CMV-seronegative. Sequencing was done on a sample of PBMCs. The CDR3 region has the sequence CASSQQVSNQPQHF. The nucleotide sequence reads as follows: TGTGCCAGCAGTCAACAGGTTAGCAATCAGCCCCAGCATTTT. With all but the CDR3 taken from the reference TRBV28 and TRBJ1-5 genes, the full variable domain is: DVKVTQSSRYLVKRTGEKVFLECVQDMDHENMFWYRQDPGLGLRLIYFSYDVKMKEKGDIPEGYSVSREKKERFSLILESASTNQTSMYLCASSQQVSNQPQHFGDGTRLSIL.